Detailed here is one T cell receptor beta chain. CDR1 and CDR2 (germline): SGDLS, YYNGEE. V was clipped by 4 bases and J by 3 bases; unmatched bases: 3. The CDR3 totals 14 residues. This specimen belongs to a study of cytomegalovirus exposure and HLA in healthy donors. This table comes from immunoSEQ multiplex PCR, and its TCRdb copy is limited to in-frame clones, with some not included. Of 90,000 to 140,000 clones in the sample, approximately 86% were seen once. This chain links TRBV9 with TRBJ1-1, with 10 bases aligning to TRBD1. The TCR originated in a young woman in good health and CMV-seropositive. Source material: PBMCs. As DNA, the CDR3 is TGTGCCAGCAGCTCCGGGACAGGGGACACTGAAGCTTTCTTT. Encoded protein: CASSSGTGDTEAFF.